One sample yielded the 24 T cell receptor beta chains listed below, sequenced in a study. TCRdb independently ran MiXCR on the 5' RACE reads; one entry per CDR3 protein. Counted here are over 55,000 distinct CDR3 sequences, about 28% occurring once; the ten biggest clones make up roughly 3.3%. Material: tumor-infiltrating memory CD4+ T cells sorted from the breast tumor. Subset given: memory CD4+ T cells, CD4+CD45RO+CD25-. These receptors came from a female donor with breast cancer.

The chain carries TRBV6-6 and TRBJ1-2; TRBD1 agrees at 8 bases. Germline V gene sequence: CDR1 MNHNY, CDR2 SVGAGI (reference sequence). V was pared by 5 bases and J by 6 bases, with 5 bases of the junction left unmatched. The CDR3 is made up of 13 amino acids. This chain's CDR3 is CASSNPQGDGYTF. CDR3 in DNA: TGTGCCAGCAGTAACCCACAGGGGGATGGCTACACCTTC.

This clonotype has a handful of counts. This chain connects TRBV12-3 or TRBV12-4 to TRBJ2-7; TRBD2 matches 13 bases. The CDR3 sequence is 15 residues long. The ends lost 6 bases at V and 9 bases at J; junction bases unmatched: 11. The DNA of the CDR3 is TGTGCCAGCAGCCCGGGACTAGCGGGAATCTTGGGGCAGTACTTC. As protein: CASSPGLAGILGQYF.

V gene TRBV7-2 combines with J gene TRBJ2-7; D call uncertain. Germline CDR1 and CDR2: SGHTA and FQGNSA. Deletions cut 1 base from V and 6 bases from J, with 10 bases between. The CDR3 contains 13 residues. Here the CDR3 reads CASSLGRVREQYF. The CDR3 region has the DNA TGTGCCAGCAGCTTAGGTCGAGTGCGCGAGCAGTACTTC.

The chain's CDR3 is CASSPGDDGSSYEQYF. The CDR3 nucleotides read TGTGCCAGCAGCCCTGGGGATGACGGGAGCTCCTACGAGCAGTACTTC. The chain couples TRBV4-2 to TRBJ2-7; D perhaps matches TRBD2 (6 bases). V was shortened by 4 bases and J by 0 bases, with 16 bases between the two germline ends. The CDR3 extends over 16 amino acids. Per the germline V gene, CDR1 is LGHNA and CDR2 is YNFKEQ.

CDR3 amino acids: CASAVEGNNQPQHF. For the CDR3, the DNA is TGTGCCAGCGCGGTGGAGGGGAACAATCAGCCCCAGCATTTT. The V gene is TRBV6-1, the J gene TRBJ1-5, with a possible D match to TRBD1 (5 bases). V was pared by 8 bases and J by 3 bases, with 14 bases between. The CDR3 sequence is 14 residues long. CDR1 and CDR2 from the germline V gene are MNHNS and SASEGT.

In its sample, this clonotype was seen a few times. The chain uses TRBV20-1 and TRBJ2-1; no definite D call. Trimming removed 4 bases at V and 2 bases at J, with 12 bases between. Germline loops: CDR1 DFQATT, CDR2 SNEGSKA (reference sequence). CDR3 length: 14 amino acids. CDR3 nucleotide sequence: TGCAGTGCTACCCGGGCCGTCACCTACAATGAGCAGTTCTTC. It specifies CSATRAVTYNEQFF.

This clonotype was recorded only once. J is TRBJ2-7 and V is TRBV11-2, with 9 bases aligning to TRBD1. The CDR3 contains 16 residues. The trim removed 5 bases at V and 4 bases at J, leaving 12 bases unmatched. Per the germline V gene, CDR1 is SGHAT and CDR2 is FQNNGV. In nucleotides, the CDR3 is TGTGCCAGCAGCACCGACTCCACAGGGGGCCGGTACGAGCAGTACTTC. As protein: CASSTDSTGGRYEQYF.

This clonotype was seen more than once but under ten times. The rearrangement uses TRBV4-2 and TRBJ2-1, with 12 positions matching TRBD2. The CDR3 is made up of 17 amino acids. V trimming: 4 bases; J trimming: 7 bases; junction bases outside the gene matches: 11. Germline V CDR1 and CDR2: LGHNA, YNFKEQ. Here the CDR3 reads CASSRETSGSLGNEQFF. As DNA, the CDR3 is TGTGCCAGCAGCCGAGAGACTAGCGGGAGCCTGGGGAATGAGCAGTTCTTC.

There are a few counts of this clonotype. The chain links TRBV7-2 to TRBJ2-7, with 7 positions matching TRBD1. After removal of 6 bases from V and 3 bases from J, the junction contained 11 bases not matched to a gene. The CDR3 extends over 15 amino acids. Germline assignment: CDR1 SGHTA and CDR2 FQGNSA. For the CDR3, the DNA is TGTGCCAGCAGTGCCGGCGGCGCAGGGGGCTACGAGCAGTACTTC. This translates into CASSAGGAGGYEQYF.

By its share, this clonotype is medium-sized. The chain recombines TRBV29-1 with TRBJ2-7; TRBD1 matches 9 bases. V was pared by 6 bases and J by 5 bases, with 11 bases of the junction left unmatched. CDR1 is SQVTM and CDR2 is ANQGSEA in the germline V gene. The CDR3 is 14 amino acids. The CDR3 region is CSVSPGQGSNEQYF. In DNA form, the CDR3 reads TGCAGCGTATCCCCGGGACAGGGTTCCAACGAGCAGTACTTC.

This clonotype showed up just a few times. CDR3 nucleotides: TGTGCCAGCAGCTTAGTTGGAGCTCGGAGTCTGTACGAGCAGTACTTC. Amino acids: CASSLVGARSLYEQYF. V is TRBV7-2 and J is TRBJ2-7; no firm D call. Germline CDR1 reads SGHTA; CDR2 reads FQGNSA. V lost 1 base, J lost 4 bases, and 17 bases lay in between. The CDR3 covers 16 residues. Supplemented by reference TRBV7-2 and TRBJ2-7, the full variable domain reads GAGVSQSPSNKVTEKGKDVELRCDPISGHTALYWYRQSLGQGLEFLIYFQGNSAPDKSGLPSDRFSAERTGGSVSTLTIQRTQQEDSAVYLCASSLVGARSLYEQYFGPGTRLTVT.

This clonotype was detected many times. J is TRBJ2-7 and V is TRBV7-2; D is possibly TRBD1 (5 bases). The CDR3 totals 15 residues. V shed 5 bases and J shed 0 bases, with 14 bases lying between them. Per the germline V gene, CDR1 is SGHTA and CDR2 is FQGNSA. CDR3 amino acids: CASSEYRRSSYEQYF. In DNA form, the CDR3 reads TGTGCCAGCAGCGAGTACAGGCGAAGCTCCTACGAGCAGTACTTC.

This clonotype has just a few counts. The chain combines TRBV24-1 with TRBJ1-2; D not resolved. The germline V gene encodes CDR1 KGHDR and CDR2 SFDVKD. V lost 0 bases and J lost 8, with 9 bases in between. The CDR3 contains 13 residues. DNA of the CDR3: TGTGCCACCAGTGATTTGTCTTGGGGAGGCTACACCTTC. Protein: CATSDLSWGGYTF.

This clonotype came up a few times. The genes are TRBV5-6 and TRBJ2-1, with 7 bases fitting TRBD2. V trimming: 4 bases; J trimming: 4 bases; junction bases outside the gene matches: 8. The CDR3 runs to 15 residues. Germline V gene sequence: CDR1 SGHDT, CDR2 YYEEEE. The CDR3, as DNA: TGTGCCAGCAGCCCTAGCGGCGAAGCTTACAATGAGCAGTTCTTC. Encoded protein: CASSPSGEAYNEQFF.

The chain employs TRBV29-1 and TRBJ1-1, with 9 bases fitting TRBD1. Germline V lookup: CDR1 SQVTM, CDR2 ANQGSEA. The trim removed 6 bases at V and 9 bases at J, leaving 17 bases unmatched. This CDR3 is 15 amino acids long. CDR3 loop: CSVDLWDREVEKAFF. The CDR3 nucleotides read TGCAGCGTAGATCTTTGGGACAGGGAAGTCGAGAAAGCTTTCTTT.

With respect to this clonotype: This CDR3 fails to terminate in the conserved phenylalanine or tryptophan, so it likely reflects a read error. The J gene is TRBJ2-5, the V gene TRBV5-1; D perhaps matches TRBD2 (5 bases). In germline, CDR1 is SGHRS, CDR2 YFSETQ. V gave up 0 bases and J gave up 5 bases, with 14 bases separating them. The CDR3 is 15 residues long. The CDR3 region is CASSLDRGLEETQYL. The CDR3 nucleotides read TGCGCCAGCAGCTTGGACAGAGGGCTGGAGGAGACCCAGTACCTC.

The chain recombines TRBV4-3 with TRBJ1-1; 7 bases fit TRBD1. The V and J ends lost 4 bases and 2 bases, in that order; junction bases with no gene match: 13. Germline-derived CDR1 and CDR2 are LGHNA and YSLEER. The CDR3 runs 17 residues. The CDR3 nucleotides read TGCGCCAGCAGCCCCGACTCGACAGGGTATGTCAACACTGAAGCTTTCTTT. It codes for CASSPDSTGYVNTEAFF.

This clonotype was seen a few times. The chain couples TRBV5-1 to TRBJ2-3; TRBD2 is a possible D gene (6 bases). This CDR3 contains 15 residues. Germline V gene lookup returns CDR1 SGHRS and CDR2 YFSETQ. V shed 4 bases and J shed 2 bases, with 14 bases lying between them. CDR3 residues: CASSPRTTPTDTQYF. CDR3 coding DNA: TGCGCCAGCAGCCCTAGGACTACCCCCACAGATACGCAGTATTTT.

The rearrangement links TRBV7-8 to TRBJ2-7; D is tentatively TRBD1 or TRBD2 (5 bases each). This CDR3 has 13 amino acids. The germline V gene encodes CDR1 SGHVS and CDR2 FQNEAQ. Trimming cost V 2 bases and J 6 bases, with 11 bases left between them. The CDR3 coding sequence is TGTGCCAGCAGCTTAAGTAGAGGGACCGAGCAGTACTTC. This gives the protein CASSLSRGTEQYF.

In this sample, this clonotype turned up many times. J is TRBJ2-7 and V is TRBV7-2; D remains ambiguous. Germline CDR1 and CDR2: SGHTA and FQGNSA. With 7 bases removed from V and 3 bases from J, the gap between germline ends came to 7 bases. The CDR3 extends over 11 amino acids. The CDR3 bases are TGTGCCAGCACAACTTACTACGAGCAGTACTTC. This encodes CASTTYYEQYF.

This chain joins TRBV11-3 and TRBJ1-4; perhaps TRBD1 as D (6 bases). V lost 4 bases and J lost 11, with 20 bases in between. Germline V gene data show CDR1 as SGHNT and CDR2 as YENEEA. The CDR3 length is 15 residues. CDR3 sequence (DNA): TGTGCCAGCAGCTCCAGTGCCAGGGGAGTTGGGAAACTGTTTTTT. Translating gives CASSSSARGVGKLFF. The full variable domain, its missing parts supplied by reference TRBV11-3 and TRBJ1-4, is EAGVVQSPRYKIIEKKQPVAFWCNPISGHNTLYWYLQNLGQGPELLIRYENEEAVDDSQLPKDRFSAERLKGVDSTLKIQPAELGDSAVYLCASSSSARGVGKLFFGSGTQLSVL.

Concerning this clonotype: The conserved final phenylalanine or tryptophan is absent from the CDR3, which likely points to a read error. The V and J genes are TRBV7-9 and TRBJ1-1, with D unresolved. V lost 1 base to trimming and J lost 6 bases, with 12 bases between them. The germline gives CDR1 SEHNR, CDR2 FQNEAQ (reference sequence). The CDR3 is made up of 14 amino acids. As DNA, the CDR3 is TGTGCCAGCAGCTTAGGATGGGGAACCCCTGAAGCTTTCTTA. Residues: CASSLGWGTPEAFL.

The sample holds a few counts of this clonotype. This chain joins TRBV6-2 or TRBV6-3 and TRBJ2-3, with 8 bases fitting TRBD2. The CDR3 totals 18 residues. Trimming cost V 2 bases and J 0 bases; bases outside gene matches: 10. CDR1 and CDR2 (germline): MNHEY, SVGEGT. CDR3 bases: TGTGCCAGCAGTTACCCCACCCGGCGGGGGGAGAGCACAGATACGCAGTATTTT. This codes for CASSYPTRRGESTDTQYF.

To note about this clonotype: Germline and junction disagree at one end, which may indicate a read error. The chain combines TRBV7-2 with TRBJ2-1; 7 bases line up with TRBD2. The CDR3 totals 14 residues. The V gene's germline CDR1 is SGHTA and CDR2 FQGNSA. The CDR3 region is CASSLGFAAGEGVF. Here the CDR3 DNA reads TGTGCCAGCAGCTTAGGGTTTGCGGCGGGAGAAGGAGTCTTC.